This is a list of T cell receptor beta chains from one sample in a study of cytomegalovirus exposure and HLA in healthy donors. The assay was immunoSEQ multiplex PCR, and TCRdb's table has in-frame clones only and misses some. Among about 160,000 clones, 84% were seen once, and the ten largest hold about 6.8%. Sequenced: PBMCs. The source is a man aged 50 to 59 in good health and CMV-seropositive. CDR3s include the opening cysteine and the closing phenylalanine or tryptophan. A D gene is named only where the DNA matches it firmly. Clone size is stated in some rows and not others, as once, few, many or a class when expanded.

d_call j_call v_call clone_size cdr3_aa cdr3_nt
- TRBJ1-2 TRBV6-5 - CASRPQSNYGYTF TGTGCCAGCAGGCCACAATCTAACTATGGCTACACCTTC
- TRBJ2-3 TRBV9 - CASRGRENTQYF TGTGCCAGCAGAGGCAGGGAAAATACGCAGTATTTT
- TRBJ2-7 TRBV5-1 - CASKNTGSYEQYF TGCGCCTCAAAAAACACAGGGTCCTACGAGCAGTACTTC
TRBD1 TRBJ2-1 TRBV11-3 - CASSLPGQGRFSEQFF TGTGCCAGCAGCTTACCCGGACAGGGTCGATTTAGTGAGCAGTTCTTC
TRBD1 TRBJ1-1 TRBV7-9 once CASSLGDRNTEAFF TGTGCCAGCAGCTTAGGGGACAGGAACACTGAAGCTTTCTTT
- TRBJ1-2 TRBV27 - CASSLSGVSSYGYTF TGTGCCAGCAGTTTATCCGGTGTGTCCTCCTATGGCTACACCTTC
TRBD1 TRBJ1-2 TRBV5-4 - CASSLEVDRGEGYTF TGTGCCAGCAGCTTGGAGGTCGACAGGGGTGAGGGCTACACCTTC
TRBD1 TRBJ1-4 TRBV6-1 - CASSRGTANEKLFF TGTGCCAGCAGTCGCGGGACAGCTAATGAAAAACTGTTTTTT
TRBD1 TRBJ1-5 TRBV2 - CASRPTGGQPQHF TGTGCCAGCAGACCTACAGGGGGTCAGCCCCAGCATTTT
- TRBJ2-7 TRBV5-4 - CASSSPLREQYF TGTGCCAGCAGCTCCCCCCTCCGCGAGCAGTACTTC
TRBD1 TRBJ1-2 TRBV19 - CASSMGTGSPGYTF TGTGCCAGTAGTATGGGGACAGGGTCGCCTGGCTACACCTTC
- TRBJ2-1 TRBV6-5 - CASTEGGGEQFF TGTGCCAGCACAGAAGGGGGTGGTGAGCAGTTCTTC
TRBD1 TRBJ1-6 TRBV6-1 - CASSRDRNSPLHF TGTGCCAGCAGTAGGGACAGGAATTCACCCCTCCACTTT
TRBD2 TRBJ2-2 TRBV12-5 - CASGLVRLAGVTGELFF TGTGCTAGTGGTTTGGTACGACTAGCGGGAGTCACCGGGGAGCTGTTTTTT
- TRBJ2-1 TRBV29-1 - CSVAGSRQSSYNEQFF TGCAGCGTTGCGGGGTCGCGGCAGAGCTCCTACAATGAGCAGTTCTTC
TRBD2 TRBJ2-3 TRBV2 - CASIQEGLAGDTQYF TGTGCCAGCATTCAGGAGGGACTAGCGGGTGATACGCAGTATTTT
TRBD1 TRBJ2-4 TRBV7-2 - CASSPRQGRAPTKNIQYF TGTGCCAGCAGCCCCCGACAGGGAAGGGCACCGACCAAAAACATTCAGTACTTC
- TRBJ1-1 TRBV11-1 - CASSLAGASLWTEAFF TGTGCCAGCAGCTTAGCGGGGGCGAGTCTATGGACTGAAGCTTTCTTT
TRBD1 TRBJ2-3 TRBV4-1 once CATLDRGTDTQYF TGCGCCACCCTGGACAGGGGGACAGATACGCAGTATTTT
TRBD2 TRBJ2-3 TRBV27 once CASSLGLAGYTQYF TGTGCCAGCAGTTTAGGGCTAGCGGGTTATACGCAGTATTTT
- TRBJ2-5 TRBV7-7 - CASSFGQKETQYF TGTGCTAGCAGTTTCGGACAGAAAGAGACCCAGTACTTC
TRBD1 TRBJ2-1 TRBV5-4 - CASSLDRASYNEQFF TGTGCCAGCAGCTTAGACAGGGCCTCCTACAATGAGCAGTTCTTC
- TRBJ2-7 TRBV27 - CASRSYLEYYEQYF TGTGCCAGCAGGTCTTATCTGGAGTACTACGAGCAGTACTTC
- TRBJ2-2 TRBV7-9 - CASSSPLGLDTGELFF TGTGCCAGCAGCTCACCCTTGGGACTGGACACCGGGGAGCTGTTTTTT
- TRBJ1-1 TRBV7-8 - CASSLGWRRRNTEAFF TGTGCCAGCAGCTTAGGCTGGAGGAGGAGAAACACTGAAGCTTTCTTT
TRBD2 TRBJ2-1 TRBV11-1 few CASGGLAAYNEQFF TGTGCCAGCGGTGGCCTAGCGGCATACAATGAGCAGTTCTTC
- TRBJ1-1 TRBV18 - CASKFLQGGTEAFF TGTGCCAGCAAATTTTTGCAGGGCGGCACTGAAGCTTTCTTT
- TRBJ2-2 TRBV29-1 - CSVDTSNTGELFF TGCAGCGTTGACACATCGAACACCGGGGAGCTGTTTTTT